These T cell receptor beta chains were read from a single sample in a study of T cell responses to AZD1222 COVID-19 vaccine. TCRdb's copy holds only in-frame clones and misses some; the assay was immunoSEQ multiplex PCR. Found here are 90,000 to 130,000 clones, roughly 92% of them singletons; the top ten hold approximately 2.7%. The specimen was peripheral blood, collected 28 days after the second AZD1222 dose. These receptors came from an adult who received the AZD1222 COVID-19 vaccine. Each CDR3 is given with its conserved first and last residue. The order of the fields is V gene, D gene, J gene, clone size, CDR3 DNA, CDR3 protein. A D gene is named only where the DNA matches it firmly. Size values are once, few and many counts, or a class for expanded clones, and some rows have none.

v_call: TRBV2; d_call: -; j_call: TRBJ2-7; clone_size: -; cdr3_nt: TGTGCCAGCAGGGAAGACACGACGGACGAGCAGTACTTC; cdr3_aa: CASREDTTDEQYF
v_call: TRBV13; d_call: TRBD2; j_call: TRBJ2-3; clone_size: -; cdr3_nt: TGTGCCAGCAGCTCAGACCTAGCGGGGAGCTCGGTCGATACGCAGTATTTT; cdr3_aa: CASSSDLAGSSVDTQYF
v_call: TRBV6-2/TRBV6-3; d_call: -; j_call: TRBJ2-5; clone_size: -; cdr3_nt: TGTGCCAGCAGTTACGGCAGCCAAGAGACCCAGTACTTC; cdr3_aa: CASSYGSQETQYF
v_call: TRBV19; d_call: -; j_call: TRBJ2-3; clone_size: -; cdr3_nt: TGTGCCAGTAGTAGGGGGTCAAACACAGATACGCAGTATTTT; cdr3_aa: CASSRGSNTDTQYF
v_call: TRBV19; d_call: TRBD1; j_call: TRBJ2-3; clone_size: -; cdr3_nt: TGTGCCAGTAGTGGGGGACAGGTACATACGCAGTATTTT; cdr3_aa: CASSGGQVHTQYF
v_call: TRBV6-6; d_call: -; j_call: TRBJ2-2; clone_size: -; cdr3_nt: TGTGCCAGCAAGGCCGGGACCCCGAACACCGGGGAGCTGTTTTTT; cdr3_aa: CASKAGTPNTGELFF
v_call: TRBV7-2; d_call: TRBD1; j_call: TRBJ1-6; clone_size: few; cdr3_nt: TGTGCCAGCAGCTTAGCGACTAGAGGACAGGGGCCCTATAATTCACCCCTCCACTTT; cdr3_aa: CASSLATRGQGPYNSPLHF
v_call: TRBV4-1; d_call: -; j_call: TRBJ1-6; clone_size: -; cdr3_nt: TGCGCCAGCAGCCAAGAAGGGGGGGGGCATTCACCCCTCCACTTT; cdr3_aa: CASSQEGGGHSPLHF
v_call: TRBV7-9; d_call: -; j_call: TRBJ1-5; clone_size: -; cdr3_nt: TGTGCCAGCAGCCCCTCCGGGACCGTTAGCAATCAGCCCCAGCATTTT; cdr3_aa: CASSPSGTVSNQPQHF
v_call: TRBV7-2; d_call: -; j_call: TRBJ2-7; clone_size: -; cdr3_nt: TGTGCCAGCAGCTTAGCGGGGCCCAACGCCAACGAGCAGTACTTC; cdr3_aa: CASSLAGPNANEQYF
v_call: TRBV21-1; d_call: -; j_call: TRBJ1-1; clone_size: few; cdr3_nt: TGTGCCAGCCGGAATCGGTATCAAGGCGGGAGGGCTTTCTTT; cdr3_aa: CASRNRYQGGRAFF
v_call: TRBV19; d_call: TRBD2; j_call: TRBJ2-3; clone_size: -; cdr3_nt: TGTGCCAGTGGCACTAGCGGGGGGGTAGCTACGCAGTATTTT; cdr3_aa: CASGTSGGVATQYF
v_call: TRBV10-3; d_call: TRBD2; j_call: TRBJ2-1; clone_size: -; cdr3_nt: TGTGCCATCAGTGGGGCTAGCGGGGTGGGCAATGAGCAGTTCTTC; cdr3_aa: CAISGASGVGNEQFF
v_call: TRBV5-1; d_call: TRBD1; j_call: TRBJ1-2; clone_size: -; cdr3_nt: TGCGCCAGCACCGGGACAGGGGATGGCTACACCTTC; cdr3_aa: CASTGTGDGYTF
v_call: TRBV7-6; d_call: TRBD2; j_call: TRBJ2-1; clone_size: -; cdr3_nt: TGTGCCAGCAGCTTAGAGCGGGGGGGTAGTTATGAGCAGTTCTTC; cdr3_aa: CASSLERGGSYEQFF
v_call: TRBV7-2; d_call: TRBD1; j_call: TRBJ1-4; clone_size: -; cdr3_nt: TGTGCCAGCAGCTTCGACAGGGTTGAAAAACTGTTTTTT; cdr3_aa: CASSFDRVEKLFF
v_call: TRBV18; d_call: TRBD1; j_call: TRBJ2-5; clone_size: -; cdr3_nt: TGTGCCAGCTCACCACTACGGACAGGGGGTGGAGAGACCCAGTACTTC; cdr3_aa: CASSPLRTGGGETQYF
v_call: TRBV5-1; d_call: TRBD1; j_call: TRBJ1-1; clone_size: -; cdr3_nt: TGCGCCAGCAGCTTGGGGACAGGGTCCACTGAAGCTTTCTTT; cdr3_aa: CASSLGTGSTEAFF
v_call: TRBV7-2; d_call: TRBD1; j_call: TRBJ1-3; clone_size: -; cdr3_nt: TGTGCCAGCAGCTTCCTGGGACAGGGCTCTGGAAACACCATATATTTT; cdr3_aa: CASSFLGQGSGNTIYF
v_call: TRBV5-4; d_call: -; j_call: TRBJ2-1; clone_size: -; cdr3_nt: TGTGCCAGCAGCACACTTCTAGCTTCTTCCTACAATGAGCAGTTCTTC; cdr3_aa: CASSTLLASSYNEQFF